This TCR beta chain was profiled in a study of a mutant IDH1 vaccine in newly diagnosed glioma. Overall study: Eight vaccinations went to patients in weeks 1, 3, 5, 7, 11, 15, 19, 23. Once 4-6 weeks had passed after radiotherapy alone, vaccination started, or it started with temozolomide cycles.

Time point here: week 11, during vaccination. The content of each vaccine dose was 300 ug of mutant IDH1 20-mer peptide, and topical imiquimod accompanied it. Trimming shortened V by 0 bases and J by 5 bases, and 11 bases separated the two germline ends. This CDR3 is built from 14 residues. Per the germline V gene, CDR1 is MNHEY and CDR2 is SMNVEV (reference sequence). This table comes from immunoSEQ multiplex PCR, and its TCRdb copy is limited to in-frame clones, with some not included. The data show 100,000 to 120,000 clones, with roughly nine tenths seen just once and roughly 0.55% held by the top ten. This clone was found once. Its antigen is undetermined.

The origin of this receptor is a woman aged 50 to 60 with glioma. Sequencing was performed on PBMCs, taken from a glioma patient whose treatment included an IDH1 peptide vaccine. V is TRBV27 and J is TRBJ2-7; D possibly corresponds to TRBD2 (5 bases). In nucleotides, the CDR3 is TGTGCCAGCAGTTTATCGATTCGGGGTAACGAGCAGTACTTC. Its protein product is CASSLSIRGNEQYF.